Below, 19 T cell receptor beta chains from the same sample are listed, as sequenced in a study of T cells in Graves' hyperthyroidism and ophthalmopathy. RNA transcripts were the template for amplifying TCR beta CDR3 regions. Using the HTBI primer set, a first-round RT-PCR was run on the TCR CDR3. MiXCR was run by TCRdb on the multiplex PCR reads, yielding one entry per CDR3 protein. The sample includes a few hundred thousand distinct CDR3 sequences, around a sixth of them seen just once. The source material was blood. These receptors were obtained from a woman under 40 with Graves' hyperthyroidism.

There are many counts of this clonotype. The chain links TRBV30 to TRBJ1-1, with a weak D call TRBD1 (6 bases). CDR3 length equals 18 residues. V lost 1 base, J lost 2 bases, and 23 bases lay in between. Germline V gene sequence: CDR1 GTSNPN, CDR2 SVGIG (reference sequence). The CDR3 sequence is CAWSARPNRVISNTEAFF. The CDR3, as DNA: TGTGCCTGGAGTGCGCGCCCGAACAGGGTCATAAGCAACACTGAAGCTTTCTTT.

This clonotype appeared many times. The rearrangement links TRBV2 to TRBJ2-1; TRBD2 agrees at 7 bases. Germline values: CDR1 SNHLY, CDR2 FYNNEI. The CDR3 covers 20 residues. The V gene end was trimmed by 4 bases and the J gene end by 0 bases; junction bases not matched to a gene: 18. CDR3 in amino acids: CASSGARDYGRRGSYNEQFF. Here the CDR3 DNA reads TGTGCCAGCAGTGGGGCGCGGGACTACGGGAGGAGAGGCTCCTACAATGAGCAGTTCTTC.

This clonotype has ten or more counts. The V call is TRBV24-1, the J call TRBJ2-3; D is uncertain. The CDR3 length is 17 residues. V lost 4 bases and J 0 bases, leaving 16 bases between the germline ends. CDR1 KGHDR and CDR2 SFDVKD come from the germline V gene. As DNA, the CDR3 is TGTGCCACCAGTGACCCCACCAGGCCTACAAGCACAGATACGCAGTATTTT. It encodes CATSDPTRPTSTDTQYF.

Ten or more counts support this clonotype. The V gene is TRBV6-1, the J gene TRBJ2-1; 12 nucleotides align to TRBD2. The CDR3 loop spans 16 amino acids. V shed 5 bases, J shed 6 bases, and the junction held 8 bases outside the gene matches. The V gene's germline CDR1 is MNHNS and CDR2 SASEGT. CDR3 bases: TGTGCCAGCAGTTTCCTAGCGGGAGGGCCGGGCAATGAGCAGTTCTTC. Protein sequence: CASSFLAGGPGNEQFF.

The CDR3 loop is CASRLTSGSVAYEQYF. The DNA for the CDR3 is TGTGCCAGCAGACTTACTAGCGGGAGTGTGGCTTACGAGCAGTACTTC. J is TRBJ2-7 and V is TRBV7-2; 11 bases match TRBD2. The CDR3 contains 16 residues. Germline CDR1 and CDR2: SGHTA and FQGNSA. V was pared by 6 bases and J by 4 bases, with 11 bases of the junction left unmatched. Looking up the rest from reference TRBV7-2 and TRBJ2-7 gives the full variable domain: GAGVSQSPSNKVTEKGKDVELRCDPISGHTALYWYRQSLGQGLEFLIYFQGNSAPDKSGLPSDRFSAERTGGSVSTLTIQRTQQEDSAVYLCASRLTSGSVAYEQYFGPGTRLTVT.

This clonotype was counted a few times. This chain connects TRBV5-6 to TRBJ1-1; 8 nucleotides line up with TRBD1. Trimming removed 6 bases from V and 2 bases from J; junction bases left unmatched: 6. Germline V gene data show CDR1 as SGHDT and CDR2 as YYEEEE. The CDR3 totals 14 residues. In DNA form, the CDR3 reads TGTGCCAGCACACCGACAGGGGTAAACACTGAAGCTTTCTTT. Translation: CASTPTGVNTEAFF.

This clonotype appeared many times. The J gene is TRBJ2-5, the V gene TRBV3-1, with D unclear. Germline V gives CDR1 LGHDT, CDR2 YNNKEL (reference sequence). The V end was cut by 6 bases, the J end by 7 bases, with 9 bases between. This CDR3 contains 11 residues. Here the CDR3 DNA reads TGTGCCAGCAGTCATATGGGGACCCAGTACTTC. As protein: CASSHMGTQYF.

This clonotype occurred a few times. The chain uses TRBV20-1 and TRBJ2-1, with D possibly matching TRBD1 (7 bases). This CDR3 contains 15 residues. The germline V gene has CDR1 DFQATT and CDR2 SNEGSKA (reference sequence). V dropped 1 base and J dropped 5 bases, with 15 bases sitting between them. The CDR3 DNA reads as TGCAGTGCTAGAGCCCCCAGGGGGGTCAACAATGAGCAGTTCTTC. Amino acid sequence: CSARAPRGVNNEQFF.

About this clonotype: Germline is not matched at one junction end, which may reflect a read error. CDR3 DNA sequence: TGCGCCAGCAGCCAAGTCCCCGGGGGGACCTATGGCTACACCTTC. Protein sequence: CASSQVPGGTYGYTF. This sequence joins TRBV5-4 and TRBJ1-2; D may be TRBD1 (5 bases). Germline CDR1 SGHNT, CDR2 YYREEE (reference sequence). The CDR3 is 15 amino acids.

This clonotype came up a few times. This chain connects TRBV5-6 to TRBJ1-2, with 10 bases matching TRBD1. V lost 4 bases and J lost 8; bases outside the gene matches: 5. This CDR3 has 13 amino acids. CDR1 and CDR2 (germline): SGHDT, YYEEEE. For the CDR3, the DNA is TGTGCCAGCAGCCGCGACAGGGGGCTAGGCTACACCTTC. It encodes CASSRDRGLGYTF.

This clonotype was found many times. V is TRBV7-2 and J is TRBJ2-7; a possible D gene is TRBD2 (5 bases). V shed 7 bases and J shed 3 bases, with 10 bases lying between them. This CDR3 contains 12 residues. CDR1 and CDR2 from the germline V gene are SGHTA and FQGNSA. In nucleotides, the CDR3 is TGTGCCAGCACCCACAGCGGCTACGAGCAGTACTTC. This sequence encodes CASTHSGYEQYF. Full variable domain (remainder filled in from reference TRBV7-2 and TRBJ2-7): GAGVSQSPSNKVTEKGKDVELRCDPISGHTALYWYRQSLGQGLEFLIYFQGNSAPDKSGLPSDRFSAERTGGSVSTLTIQRTQQEDSAVYLCASTHSGYEQYFGPGTRLTVT.

This clonotype was detected many times. CDR3 sequence reads: CASRTPLQVQETQYF. The CDR3 DNA sequence: TGTGCCAGCAGAACCCCTCTTCAGGTCCAAGAGACCCAGTACTTC. J is TRBJ2-5 and V is TRBV6-1; D is ambiguous. Germline CDR1 reads MNHNS; CDR2 reads SASEGT. V was trimmed by 6 bases and J by 1 base, leaving 15 bases between them. The CDR3 loop spans 15 amino acids.

This chain joins TRBV19 and TRBJ1-1, with D possibly TRBD1 on 5 matching bases. The V end lost 10 bases, the J end lost 1 base, and 13 bases lay between the germline ends. The germline V gene has CDR1 LNHDA and CDR2 SQIVND (reference sequence). This CDR3 region has 13 residues. Here the CDR3 reads CATNPQGNTEAFF. The CDR3 DNA reads TGTGCCACCAACCCCCAGGGGAACACTGAAGCTTTCTTT. Supplemented by reference TRBV19 and TRBJ1-1, the full variable domain reads DGGITQSPKYLFRKEGQNVTLSCEQNLNHDAMYWYRQDPGQGLRLIYYSQIVNDFQKGDIAEGYSVSREKKESFPLTVTSAQKNPTAFYLCATNPQGNTEAFFGQGTRLTVV.

J is TRBJ2-1 and V is TRBV18, with 11 bases lining up with TRBD1. Germline CDR1 reads KGHSH; CDR2 reads LQKENI. J gave up 4 bases and V 3 bases, and 8 bases lay outside the gene matches. The CDR3 length is 17 residues. The CDR3 DNA follows: TGTGCCAGCTCACCTTCGGGACAGGGGGGGAGTTACAATGAGCAGTTCTTC. Protein sequence: CASSPSGQGGSYNEQFF.

Only a few counts were recorded for this clonotype. One end of the junction is discordant with germline, which a read error may explain. This chain connects TRBV7-2 to TRBJ2-5; 7 bases map to TRBD1. The CDR3 contains 16 residues. The germline V gene encodes CDR1 SGHTA and CDR2 FQGNSA. CDR3 nucleotides: TGCGCCAGCAGCCAGGATAACCGACAGGGTAGAGAGACCCAGTACTTC. This sequence encodes CASSQDNRQGRETQYF.

The V and J genes are TRBV9 and TRBJ2-3, with D tentatively TRBD2 (8 bases). Germline assignment: CDR1 SGDLS and CDR2 YYNGEE. This CDR3 contains 16 residues. V lost 4 bases to trimming and J lost 5 bases, with 20 bases between them. The CDR3 loop reads CASSSTGTRQGDTQYF. CDR3 nucleotides: TGTGCCAGCAGCTCGACCGGGACTAGACAGGGAGATACGCAGTATTTT.

This clonotype came up many times. The rearrangement joins TRBV27 to TRBJ1-4; D might be TRBD1 (5 bases). The CDR3 runs 14 residues. V gave up 5 bases and J gave up 7 bases, with 14 bases separating them. Germline-derived CDR1 and CDR2 are MNHEY and SMNVEV (reference sequence). This CDR3 is CASSARGVGEKLFF. The CDR3 DNA sequence: TGTGCCAGCAGTGCGAGAGGGGTGGGTGAAAAACTGTTTTTT.

This clonotype was found many times. CDR3 sequence reads: CAWDRGGTEAFF. CDR3 sequence (DNA): TGTGCCTGGGACAGGGGGGGGACTGAAGCTTTCTTT. This chain links TRBV30 with TRBJ1-1; 9 bases are a match to TRBD1. Germline CDR1 reads GTSNPN; CDR2 reads SVGIG (reference sequence). Losses at the gene ends were 5 bases for V and 5 bases for J; bases not matched to a gene: 3. CDR3 size: 12 residues.

This CDR3 reads CASSIHATSGVSYNEQFF. As DNA, the CDR3 is TGTGCCAGTAGTATTCACGCGACTAGCGGGGTCTCCTACAATGAGCAGTTCTTC. This rearrangement joins TRBV7-2 to TRBJ2-1, with 11 bases fitting TRBD2. The CDR3 has 18 amino acids. Losses at the gene ends were 9 bases for V and 0 bases for J; bases not matched to a gene: 13. In germline, CDR1 is SGHTA, CDR2 FQGNSA.